This TCR beta chain was profiled in a study of PD-1 blockade in classical Hodgkin lymphoma. Whole-study findings and limits: For complete responders, baseline diversity was comparable to that of newly diagnosed patients.

Each patient relapsed following autologous stem cell transplantation, and prior brentuximab vedotin exposure differed. The CDR3 totals 15 residues. CDR1 SEHNR and CDR2 FQNEAQ come from the germline V gene (reference sequence). V was pared by 10 bases and J by 3 bases, with 12 bases of the junction left unmatched. Of note for this clone: What it recognizes is unknown.

Using immunoSEQ multiplex PCR, the repertoire was profiled, and TCRdb retains in-frame clones only, with some absent. The table shows around 96,000 clones, with over 80% occurring only once. The source is a human donor with classical Hodgkin lymphoma. The specimen comprised peripheral blood mononuclear cells (PBMCs), sampled at baseline. The rearrangement links TRBV7-9 to TRBJ2-3; 8 nucleotides match TRBD1. The CDR3, as DNA: TGTGCCACCGCAGGGGGCGCGCTTAGGACAGATACGCAGTATTTT. Its translation: CATAGGALRTDTQYF.